This paragraph reports one T cell receptor (beta chain). This entry comes from a study of blood T cells in healthy people across ages. A second 7 to 11 cycle PCR used barcoded and J-beta primers. The yield of each sample was at least 2.5 million CDR3-containing paired-end reads. From the 5' RACE reads, TCRdb called clonotypes with MiXCR, one entry per CDR3 protein. Altogether about 680,000 distinct CDR3 sequences are present, 45% to 50% being singletons, with the ten largest covering roughly 34%. The germline gives CDR1 GTSNPN, CDR2 SVGIG (reference sequence). Trimming pared 5 bases from V and 1 base from J, leaving 12 bases between. The CDR3 loop spans 14 amino acids.

The receptor comes from a woman aged 60-75 years in good health. Input material: blood. The chain links TRBV30 to TRBJ2-1; possibly TRBD1 for D (5 bases). CDR3 nucleotides: TGTGCCTGGGCCCAGACAGTTTCCTACAATGAGCAGTTCTTC. It yields the protein CAWAQTVSYNEQFF.